The 22 T cell receptor beta chains listed next were all sequenced from one sample in a study of T cell responses to AZD1222 COVID-19 vaccine. TCRdb's copy holds only in-frame clones and misses some; the assay was immunoSEQ multiplex PCR. This sample yields 95,000 to 150,000 clones, of which more than 80% are seen a single time; 3.5% to 5.5% belongs to the top ten. This material consisted of peripheral blood, taken 28 days after the second AZD1222 dose. The receptors were sampled from an adult who received the AZD1222 COVID-19 vaccine.

V is TRBV5-1 and J is TRBJ1-4, with 8 bases lining up with TRBD1. Germline values: CDR1 SGHRS, CDR2 YFSETQ. The CDR3 spans 16 residues. V shed 0 bases and J 5 bases; nucleotides not matched to a gene: 6. The CDR3 DNA reads TGCGCCAGCAGCTTGGAGGGACAGGCTAGAAATGAAAAACTGTTTTTT. Its translation is CASSLEGQARNEKLFF.

This clone was observed a single time. This chain connects TRBV11-1 to TRBJ2-7; tentatively, D is TRBD2 (5 bases). The CDR3 is 13 residues long. The ends were cut back, 6 bases at V and 7 bases at J, with 16 bases in the middle. Germline values: CDR1 SGHAT, CDR2 FQDESV (reference sequence). CDR3 residues: CASSGESYVEQYF. The CDR3 DNA sequence: TGTGCCAGCAGTGGGGAGTCCTACGTGGAGCAGTACTTC.

This clone was counted only a few times. The V gene is TRBV7-8, the J gene TRBJ2-1; D gene uncertain. Trimming stripped 7 bases from V and 5 bases from J, with 15 bases between. CDR1 SGHVS and CDR2 FQNEAQ come from the germline V gene. The length of the CDR3 is 14 residues. CDR3 loop: CASNHRALHNEQFF. The DNA for the CDR3 is TGTGCCAGCAATCATCGGGCATTACACAATGAGCAGTTCTTC.

V is TRBV5-4 and J is TRBJ1-4; TRBD1 agrees at 7 bases. Germline values: CDR1 SGHNT, CDR2 YYREEE (reference sequence). This CDR3 comprises 14 residues. Losses at the gene ends were 1 base for V and 7 bases for J; bases not matched to a gene: 4. The CDR3 region is CASSLRQGREKLFF. The CDR3 DNA reads TGTGCCAGCAGCTTGCGACAGGGACGTGAAAAACTGTTTTTT.

V gene TRBV5-5 combines with J gene TRBJ2-2; perhaps D is TRBD1 or TRBD2 (5 bases each). Deletions cut 2 bases from V and 7 bases from J, with 15 bases between. The CDR3 has 15 amino acids. Germline lookup yields CDR1 SGHKS and CDR2 YYEKEE (reference sequence). The CDR3 DNA reads TGTGCCAGCAGCTTCGGGATCGGGGCCGGCGGGGAGCTGTTTTTT. This sequence encodes CASSFGIGAGGELFF.

This clone was counted many times. The CDR3 loop is CASSQTGTGTTDTQYF. CDR3 bases: TGCGCCAGCAGCCAAACCGGGACAGGGACGACAGATACGCAGTATTTT. The chain has TRBV4-1 and TRBJ2-3; 9 bases match TRBD1. With V trimmed by 2 bases and J by 3 bases, 6 bases remained unmatched. This CDR3 spans 16 amino acids. The germline CDR1 and CDR2 sequences are MGHRA and YSYEKL.

The gene calls are TRBV5-1 and TRBJ2-7; D remains ambiguous. V was cut by 0 bases and J by 3 bases, with 10 bases left in between. The CDR3 runs to 14 residues. Per germline, CDR1 SGHRS and CDR2 YFSETQ. The CDR3 spells CASSLEPSHYEQYF. In nucleotides, the CDR3 is TGCGCCAGCAGCTTGGAGCCGTCCCACTACGAGCAGTACTTC.

This chain links TRBV5-6 with TRBJ2-7; D call uncertain. The CDR3 totals 11 residues. The V end was cut by 4 bases, the J end by 2 bases, with 4 bases between. Germline-derived CDR1 and CDR2 are SGHDT and YYEEEE. Here the CDR3 reads CASSTAYEQYF. The DNA of the CDR3 is TGTGCCAGCAGCACAGCCTACGAGCAGTACTTC.

The V call is TRBV18, the J call TRBJ1-5, with D possibly being TRBD1 (5 bases). Trimming removed 2 bases at V and 6 bases at J, with 17 bases between. CDR1 is KGHSH, CDR2 LQKENI, per germline. The CDR3 consists of 16 residues. CDR3 protein: CASSPAMGLGVQPQHF. The DNA for the CDR3 is TGTGCCAGCTCACCAGCAATGGGACTGGGCGTTCAGCCCCAGCATTTT.

V usage is TRBV6-2 or TRBV6-3 and J usage is TRBJ1-2; TRBD1 is a possible D gene (6 bases). Germline-derived CDR1 and CDR2 are MNHEY and SVGEGT. The CDR3 loop spans 15 amino acids. Trimming left V 2 bases short and J 3 bases short, with 13 bases between. The CDR3 region is CASSYDRGRDYGYTF. The CDR3, as DNA: TGTGCCAGCAGTTACGACCGGGGGCGGGACTATGGCTACACCTTC.

The CDR3 nucleotides read TGCGCCAGCAGCTTGGAGACCGGTAGCAATCAGCCCCAGCATTTT. It specifies CASSLETGSNQPQHF. V gene TRBV5-1 combines with J gene TRBJ1-5; D uncertain. The V end was cut by 0 bases, the J end by 0 bases, with 7 bases between. Germline V gene lookup returns CDR1 SGHRS and CDR2 YFSETQ. The CDR3 has 15 residues.

The genes are TRBV3-1 (or the pseudogene TRBV3-2) and TRBJ1-1, with 7 bases lining up with TRBD1. V trimming: 4 bases; J trimming: 1 base; junction bases outside the gene matches: 12. From germline, CDR1 is LGHDT and CDR2 YNNKEL (reference sequence). The CDR3 covers 17 residues. The CDR3 loop reads CASSLLTGTGKNTEAFF. CDR3 DNA sequence: TGTGCCAGCAGCCTCTTGACAGGGACCGGGAAGAACACTGAAGCTTTCTTT.

This chain's CDR3 is CASSGTGFEAFF. The CDR3 DNA follows: TGCGCCAGCAGTGGGACAGGGTTTGAAGCTTTCTTT. This sequence joins TRBV10-2 and TRBJ1-1; 8 positions match TRBD1. With 4 bases clipped from V and 7 bases from J, the junction kept 2 bases outside the gene matches. CDR3 size: 12 residues. Germline values: CDR1 WSHSY, CDR2 SAAADI.

This clone was counted a single time. This sequence joins TRBV10-2 and TRBJ2-1, with 9 bases fitting TRBD2. The trim removed 0 bases at V and 15 bases at J, leaving 6 bases unmatched. Germline V gene data show CDR1 as WSHSY and CDR2 as SAAADI. The CDR3 length is 13 residues. CDR3 coding DNA: TGCGCCAGCAGTGAGTCGAGCGGGGGGTACAGGTTCTTC. Its translation: CASSESSGGYRFF.

The chain joins TRBV3-1 (or the pseudogene TRBV3-2) to TRBJ2-7, with 10 positions matching TRBD1. Germline loops: CDR1 LGHDT, CDR2 YNNKEL (reference sequence). CDR3 length equals 15 residues. Losses at the gene ends were 0 bases for V and 4 bases for J; bases not matched to a gene: 3. CDR3 loop: CASSQEGQGLYEQYF. Here the CDR3 DNA reads TGTGCCAGCAGCCAAGAGGGACAGGGGCTATACGAGCAGTACTTC.

The rearrangement joins TRBV5-1 to TRBJ1-2; possible D gene TRBD1, 6 bases. The CDR3 covers 14 residues. Germline values: CDR1 SGHRS, CDR2 YFSETQ. The V end lost 0 bases, the J end lost 0 bases, and 6 bases lay between the germline ends. CDR3: CASSLDRANYGYTF. CDR3 nucleotides: TGCGCCAGCAGCTTGGACAGGGCTAACTATGGCTACACCTTC.

The chain is built from TRBV4-2 and TRBJ2-2; perhaps D is TRBD1 or TRBD2 (6 bases each). V was cut by 2 bases and J by 5 bases, with 18 bases left in between. Looked up from germline, CDR1 is LGHNA and CDR2 is YNFKEQ. The CDR3 has 17 residues. The CDR3 nucleotides read TGTGCCAGCAGCCAAAAAGGGGGGACGGACGGAACCGGGGAGCTGTTTTTT. Its translation: CASSQKGGTDGTGELFF.

The CDR3 sequence is CASSSRTGNSPLHF. The CDR3 region has the DNA TGTGCCAGCAGCTCCCGGACAGGCAATTCACCCCTCCACTTT. This rearrangement joins TRBV7-9 to TRBJ1-6; 7 bases align to TRBD1. Germline CDR1 reads SEHNR; CDR2 reads FQNEAQ (reference sequence). This CDR3 comprises 14 residues. Trimming took 4 bases from V and 7 from J; bases not matched to a gene: 4. Based on the CDR3 plus reference TRBV7-9 and TRBJ1-6, the full variable domain is DTGVSQNPRHKITKRGQNVTFRCDPISEHNRLYWYRQTLGQGPEFLTYFQNEAQLEKSRLLSDRFSAERPKGSFSTLEIQRTEQGDSAMYLCASSSRTGNSPLHFGNGTRLTVT.

The V and J genes are TRBV3-1 (or the pseudogene TRBV3-2) and TRBJ1-1; D is perhaps TRBD1 (6 bases). The CDR3 sequence is 15 residues long. V was shortened by 0 bases and J by 1 base, with 9 bases between the two germline ends. Germline values: CDR1 LGHDT, CDR2 YNNKEL (reference sequence). The DNA of the CDR3 is TGTGCCAGCAGCCAAGATACAGGGCCGAACACTGAAGCTTTCTTT. Amino acids: CASSQDTGPNTEAFF.

This chain uses TRBV7-6 with TRBJ1-2, with D possibly being TRBD1 (6 bases). CDR3 length equals 16 residues. CDR1 is SGHVS, CDR2 FNYEAQ, per germline. Trimming cost V 0 bases and J 8 bases, with 19 bases left between them. CDR3 DNA: TGTGCCAGCAGCTTAGCGCAGAGAGGGCAGGGGACCGGCTACACCTTC. Amino acids: CASSLAQRGQGTGYTF.

This chain links TRBV29-1 with TRBJ2-7; possible D gene TRBD2, 5 bases. V was shortened by 2 bases and J by 6 bases, with 17 bases between the two germline ends. This CDR3 is built from 14 residues. From germline, CDR1 is SQVTM and CDR2 ANQGSEA. In DNA, the CDR3 is TGCAGCGTTGAATTTGGACGGAGGTCCCTCGAGCAGTACTTC. This encodes CSVEFGRRSLEQYF.

Regarding this clone: The limits of the CDR3 on the DNA are not certain, so only TCRdb's listed CDR3 is given. The J gene is TRBJ1-4, the V gene TRBV21-1; TRBD1 was called by the table and not checked on the DNA. TRBV21-1 corresponds to a pseudogene. The CDR3 has 15 amino acids, counting both end residues. This CDR3 reads CAVGAGSRANEKLFF.